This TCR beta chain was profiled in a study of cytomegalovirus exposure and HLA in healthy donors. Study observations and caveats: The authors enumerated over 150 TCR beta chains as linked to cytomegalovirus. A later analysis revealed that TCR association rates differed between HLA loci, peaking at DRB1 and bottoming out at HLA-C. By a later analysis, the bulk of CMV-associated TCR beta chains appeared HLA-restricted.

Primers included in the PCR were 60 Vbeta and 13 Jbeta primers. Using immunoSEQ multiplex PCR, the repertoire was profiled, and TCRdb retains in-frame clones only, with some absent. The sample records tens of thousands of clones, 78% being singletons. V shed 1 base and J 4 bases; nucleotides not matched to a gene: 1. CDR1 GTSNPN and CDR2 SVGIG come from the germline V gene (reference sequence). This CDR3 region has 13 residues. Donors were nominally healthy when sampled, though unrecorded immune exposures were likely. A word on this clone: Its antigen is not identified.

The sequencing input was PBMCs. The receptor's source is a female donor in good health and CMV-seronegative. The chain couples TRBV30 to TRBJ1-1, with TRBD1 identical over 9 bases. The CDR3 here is CAWSGQGVTEAFF. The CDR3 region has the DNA TGTGCCTGGAGTGGACAGGGGGTCACTGAAGCTTTCTTT.